A selection of T cell receptor beta chains follows, all from one sample in a study of blood T cell repertoires in COVID-19. Clones were sequenced by immunoSEQ multiplex PCR, and TCRdb holds only the in-frame ones, with some missing. The table shows 70,000 to 95,000 clones, with roughly four fifths occurring only once. The sample consisted of peripheral blood. The receptors were gathered from a human donor in a cohort sampled during active COVID-19. The CDR3 runs from the conserved cysteine through the conserved F or W. D genes are given only for firm matches. Size values are once, few and many counts, or a class for expanded clones, and some rows have none.

v_gene: TRBV10-3
d_gene: TRBD1
j_gene: TRBJ1-3
abundance: .
CDR3aa: CALRTGRFGNTIYF
CDR3nt: TGTGCCCTGAGGACAGGCAGATTTGGAAACACCATATATTTT

v_gene: TRBV6-5
d_gene: .
j_gene: TRBJ2-3
abundance: .
CDR3aa: CASKGHPSTDTQYF
CDR3nt: TGTGCCAGTAAGGGACACCCAAGCACAGATACGCAGTATTTT

v_gene: TRBV5-1
d_gene: TRBD2
j_gene: TRBJ2-2
abundance: once
CDR3aa: CASSLAVGLAGAGELFF
CDR3nt: TGCGCCAGCAGCCTGGCGGTCGGACTAGCGGGGGCCGGGGAGCTGTTTTTT

v_gene: TRBV5-6
d_gene: .
j_gene: TRBJ2-3
abundance: .
CDR3aa: CASYGGGVLTDTQYF
CDR3nt: TGTGCCAGCTATGGAGGGGGGGTTCTCACAGATACGCAGTATTTT

v_gene: TRBV28
d_gene: TRBD1
j_gene: TRBJ1-5
abundance: .
CDR3aa: CASRTGGSGQPQHF
CDR3nt: TGTGCCAGCAGGACAGGGGGCTCGGGTCAGCCCCAGCATTTT

v_gene: TRBV30
d_gene: .
j_gene: TRBJ2-7
abundance: .
CDR3aa: CAWSVGGAIYEQYF
CDR3nt: TGTGCCTGGAGTGTGGGTGGAGCGATCTACGAGCAGTACTTC

v_gene: TRBV3-1/TRBV3-2
d_gene: .
j_gene: TRBJ1-4
abundance: .
CDR3aa: CASSPTGSNEKLFF
CDR3nt: TGTGCCAGCAGCCCTACAGGCTCCAATGAAAAACTGTTTTTT

v_gene: TRBV5-1
d_gene: TRBD1
j_gene: TRBJ2-4
abundance: .
CDR3aa: CASSVGQVIAKNIQYF
CDR3nt: TGCGCCAGCAGCGTGGGACAGGTGATAGCCAAAAACATTCAGTACTTC

v_gene: TRBV9
d_gene: .
j_gene: TRBJ1-3
abundance: .
CDR3aa: CASSFGTYGNTIYF
CDR3nt: TGTGCCAGCAGCTTCGGGACATATGGAAACACCATATATTTT

v_gene: TRBV19
d_gene: .
j_gene: TRBJ2-5
abundance: once
CDR3aa: CASSPPGGWKTQYF
CDR3nt: TGTGCCAGTAGTCCTCCTGGGGGGTGGAAGACCCAGTACTTC

v_gene: TRBV3-1/TRBV3-2
d_gene: .
j_gene: TRBJ1-2
abundance: .
CDR3aa: CASSRQYYGYTF
CDR3nt: TGTGCCAGCAGCCGCCAGTACTATGGCTACACCTTC

v_gene: TRBV6-5
d_gene: .
j_gene: TRBJ2-1
abundance: .
CDR3aa: CASTSRGEAGNEQFF
CDR3nt: TGTGCCAGCACCTCGAGAGGTGAGGCTGGGAATGAGCAGTTCTTC

v_gene: TRBV3-1/TRBV3-2
d_gene: TRBD2
j_gene: TRBJ2-2
abundance: few
CDR3aa: CASSRGLAGGQSGELFF
CDR3nt: TGTGCCAGCAGCCGGGGACTAGCGGGGGGGCAGTCCGGGGAGCTGTTTTTT

v_gene: TRBV3-1/TRBV3-2
d_gene: TRBD2
j_gene: TRBJ2-7
abundance: .
CDR3aa: CASSQAGGLADYEQYF
CDR3nt: TGTGCCAGCAGCCAAGCGGGAGGTCTAGCGGACTACGAGCAGTACTTC

v_gene: TRBV3-1/TRBV3-2
d_gene: TRBD1
j_gene: TRBJ2-1
abundance: .
CDR3aa: CASRWTGGRNEQFF
CDR3nt: TGTGCCAGCAGATGGACAGGGGGAAGAAATGAGCAGTTCTTC

v_gene: TRBV19
d_gene: .
j_gene: TRBJ1-1
abundance: .
CDR3aa: CASGVTAFF
CDR3nt: TGTGCCAGCGGAGTGACAGCTTTCTTT

v_gene: TRBV1
d_gene: .
j_gene: TRBJ2-3
abundance: .
CDR3aa: CTSSQERRGCTDTQYF
CDR3nt: TGCACCAGCAGCCAAGAGCGGCGGGGGTGCACAGATACGCAGTATTTT